The clone carrying this T cell receptor beta chain was counted ten times or more. Antigen specificity is unknown. These data are taken from a study of T cells in Graves' hyperthyroidism and ophthalmopathy. Diagnosis rested on symptoms, serum thyroxine and TRAb, thyroid ultrasound, and orbital computed tomography. Study outcomes and limitations: Peripheral blood also featured most of the thyroid clonotypes expanded above 0.001.

Using RNA transcripts as the source, TCR beta CDR3 regions were amplified. When the TCR CDR3 underwent first-round RT-PCR, the HTBI primer set was used. TCRdb re-called the multiplex PCR reads with MiXCR, one entry per CDR3 protein. Among around 300,000 distinct CDR3 sequences listed, around 13% were seen once. V shed 2 bases, J shed 0 bases, and the junction held 12 bases outside the gene matches. This CDR3 is 19 amino acids long. Sequencing was done on a sample of blood. The chain employs TRBV12-3 or TRBV12-4 and TRBJ2-7; 11 positions match TRBD2. This receptor was identified in a woman aged 40 to 55 with Graves' hyperthyroidism. The CDR3 DNA reads as TGTGCCAGCAGTTTAAACCCCCCACTAGCGGGAGCCTTCTCCTACGAGCAGTACTTC. The encoded protein is CASSLNPPLAGAFSYEQYF.